This TCR beta chain was sequenced in a study of shared clonotypes between healthy human individuals. Findings and caveats of the study: Rarefaction analysis demonstrated incomplete sorted-subset sequencing notwithstanding large depth.

On this clone itself: The antigen is undetermined.

Germline V gene lookup returns CDR1 GTSNPN and CDR2 SVGIG (reference sequence). This CDR3 comprises 15 residues. The V end lost 0 bases, the J end lost 0 bases, and 10 bases lay between the germline ends. The authors loaded about 0.2 ug DNA, 28,000 or so T cell genomes, into sorted-subset replicate PCRs. Generated by immunoSEQ multiplex PCR, the TCRdb table keeps only in-frame clones and is missing some. The table lists about 980,000 clones, over 75% of them singletons. The chain joins TRBV30 to TRBJ2-3; D may correspond to TRBD1 or TRBD2 (5 bases each). The clonotype comes from a man aged 18 to 30 in good health. Input material: memory CD4+ T cells sorted from blood. Specified subset: CD45RA-negative fraction. The CDR3 DNA reads TGTGCCTGGAGTGTACAGGCGGGTAGCACAGATACGCAGTATTTT. Residues: CAWSVQAGSTDTQYF.